This T cell receptor (beta chain) was sequenced during a study of cytomegalovirus exposure and HLA in healthy donors. Whole-study context: Among the 370 or so donors who were genotyped, 70% to 90% fell in the genetic ancestry cluster that is associated with self-reported Caucasian donors. Study results and limitations: According to an earlier analysis, most TCR beta V segments yielded productive rearrangements about 87% or about 30% of the time. Reports credit the classifier with highly specific, highly sensitive diagnosis of cytomegalovirus status.

CDR1 is MNHNS, CDR2 SASEGT, per germline. The CDR3 is made up of 14 amino acids. 60 Vbeta and 13 Jbeta primers were used in PCR. Sequenced by immunoSEQ multiplex PCR; TCRdb stores in-frame clones only, minus some. The table has approximately 81,000 clones, less than 85% seen once; the top ten hold 2.4%. To note about this clone: No antigen is known for it. The junction and the germline gene differ at one end; a read error may be behind it.

The TCR was taken from a woman in her 50s in good health and CMV-seronegative. The chain employs TRBV6-1 and TRBJ2-3; 9 bases map to TRBD1. Sequencing input: PBMCs. This CDR3 reads CASTAGQGTNTQYF. CDR3 bases: TGTGCCAGCACCGCGGGACAGGGCACAAATACGCAGTATTTT.